This TCR beta chain originates from a study of CD8 T cells in ankylosing spondylitis. TCRdb analysed the 5' RACE reads with MiXCR anew, one entry per CDR3 protein. The sample lists around 340,000 distinct CDR3 sequences, under 15% occurring once. This clonotype was detected a few times. The sample taken for sequencing was blood, either unsorted or a sorted T cell fraction (not recorded which). This TCR derives from a male donor with ankylosing spondylitis or in good health (not recorded which).

Written as DNA, the CDR3 is TGTGCCATCCCCATTCCCGAGGACATTCAGTACTTC. This translates into CAIPIPEDIQYF. The chain recombines TRBV11-2 with TRBJ2-4; D unclear. CDR3 length equals 12 residues. Trimming pared 10 bases from V and 8 bases from J, leaving 15 bases between. Germline-derived CDR1 and CDR2 are SGHAT and FQNNGV.